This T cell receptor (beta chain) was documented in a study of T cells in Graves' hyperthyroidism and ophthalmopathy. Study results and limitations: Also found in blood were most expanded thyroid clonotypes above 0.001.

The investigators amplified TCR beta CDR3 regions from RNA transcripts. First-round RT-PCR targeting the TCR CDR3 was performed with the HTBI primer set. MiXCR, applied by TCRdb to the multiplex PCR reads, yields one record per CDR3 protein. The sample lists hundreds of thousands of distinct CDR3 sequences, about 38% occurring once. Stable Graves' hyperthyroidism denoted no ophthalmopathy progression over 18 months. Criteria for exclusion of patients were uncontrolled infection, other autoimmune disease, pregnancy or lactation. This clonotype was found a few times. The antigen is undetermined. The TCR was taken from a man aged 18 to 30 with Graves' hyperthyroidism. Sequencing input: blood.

As DNA, the CDR3 is TGTGCCAGCAGCGTAGTGATGAGGGGTCGGCAGCCCCAGCATTTT. As protein: CASSVVMRGRQPQHF. V is TRBV9 and J is TRBJ1-5; weak D call: TRBD1 (5 bases). Per the germline V gene, CDR1 is SGDLS and CDR2 is YYNGEE. The CDR3 runs 15 residues. V lost 0 bases to trimming and J lost 7 bases, with 14 bases between them.